The clone carrying this T cell receptor (beta chain) was detected a few times. Time point: pre-sensitization, week 0. Treatment defined: therapeutic diphenylcyclopropenone sensitization with weekly scalp DPC. This sample is part of a study of human T cells and chemical hapten exposure. Each CDR3 protein is one row after TCRdb ran MiXCR on the RACE reads. The sample shows 280,000 or so distinct CDR3 sequences, approximately 8% of them seen only once. This TCR derives from a young man with alopecia areata. Some clones in this sample may be carry-over from other donors' samples. Sequenced material: whole blood, taken in connection with sensitization to the hapten diphenylcyclopropenone (DPC).

CDR3 residues: CASSRGQGIVSQPQHF. As DNA, the CDR3 is TGTGCCAGCAGCCGGGGACAGGGTATAGTCAGCCAGCCCCAGCATTTT. The chain carries TRBV28 and TRBJ1-5; 9 bases are shared with TRBD1. Losses at the gene ends were 6 bases for V and 7 bases for J; bases not matched to a gene: 13. The CDR3 is 16 residues long. From germline, CDR1 is MDHEN and CDR2 SYDVKM.